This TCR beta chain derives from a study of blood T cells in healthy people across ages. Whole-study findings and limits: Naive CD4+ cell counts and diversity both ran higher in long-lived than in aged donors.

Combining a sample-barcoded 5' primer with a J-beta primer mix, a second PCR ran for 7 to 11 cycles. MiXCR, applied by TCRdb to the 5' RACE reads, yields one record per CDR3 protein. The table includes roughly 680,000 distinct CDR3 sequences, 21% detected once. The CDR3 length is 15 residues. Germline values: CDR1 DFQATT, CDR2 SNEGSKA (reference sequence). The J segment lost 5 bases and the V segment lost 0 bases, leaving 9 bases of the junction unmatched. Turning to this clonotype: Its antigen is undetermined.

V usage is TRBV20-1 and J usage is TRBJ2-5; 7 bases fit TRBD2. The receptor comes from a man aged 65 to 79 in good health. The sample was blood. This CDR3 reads CSARDQAGVWETQYF. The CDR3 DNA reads TGCAGTGCTAGAGATCAGGCGGGAGTCTGGGAGACCCAGTACTTC.